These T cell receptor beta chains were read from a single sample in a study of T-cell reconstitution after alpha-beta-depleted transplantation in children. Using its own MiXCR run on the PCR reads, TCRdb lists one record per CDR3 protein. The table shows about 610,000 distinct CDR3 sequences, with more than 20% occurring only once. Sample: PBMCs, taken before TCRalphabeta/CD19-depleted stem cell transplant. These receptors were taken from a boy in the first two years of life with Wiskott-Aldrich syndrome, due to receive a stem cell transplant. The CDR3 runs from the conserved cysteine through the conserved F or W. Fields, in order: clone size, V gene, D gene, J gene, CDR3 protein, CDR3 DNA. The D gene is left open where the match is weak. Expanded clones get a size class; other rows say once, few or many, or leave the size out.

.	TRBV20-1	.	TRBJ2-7	CSARGTSTYEQYF	TGCAGTGCTAGAGGGACCTCCACCTACGAGCAGTACTTC
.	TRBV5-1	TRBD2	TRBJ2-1	CASSLGTSAMEYNEQFF	TGCGCCAGCAGCCTGGGGACTAGCGCCATGGAATACAATGAGCAGTTCTTC
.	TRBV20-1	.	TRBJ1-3	CSARDRVTGNTIYF	TGCAGTGCTAGAGACCGAGTAACTGGAAACACCATATATTTT
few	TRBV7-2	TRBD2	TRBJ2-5	CASSLEAGAETQYF	TGTGCCAGCAGCTTAGAGGCGGGAGCAGAGACCCAGTACTTC
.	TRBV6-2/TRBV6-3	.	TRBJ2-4	CASSRLLQLAKNIQYF	TGTGCCAGCAGCCGGCTTTTACAATTAGCCAAAAACATTCAGTACTTC
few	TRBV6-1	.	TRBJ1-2	CASTPGLSNYGYTF	TGTGCCAGCACCCCGGGGCTGTCTAACTATGGCTACACCTTC
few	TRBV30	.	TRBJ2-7	CASKTKGVIAEQYF	TGTGCCTCGAAAACGAAGGGCGTAATAGCCGAGCAGTACTTC
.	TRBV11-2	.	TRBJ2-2	CASSSRGSNTGELFF	TGTGCCAGCAGCTCCAGGGGTTCGAACACCGGGGAGCTGTTTTTT
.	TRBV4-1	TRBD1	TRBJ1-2	CASSQVDRGRLPGYTF	TGCGCCAGCAGCCAAGTGGACAGGGGGCGCTTGCCTGGCTACACCTTC
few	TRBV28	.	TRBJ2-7	CASSLLQPYEQYF	TGTGCCAGCAGTTTGTTGCAGCCCTACGAGCAGTACTTC
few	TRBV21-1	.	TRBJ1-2	CAYPRTLMKDGYTF	TGTGCTTATCCCAGGACTTTAATGAAGGATGGCTACACCTTC
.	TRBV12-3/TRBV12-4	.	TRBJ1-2	CASSLLDGLGYTF	TGTGCCAGCAGTTTGCTGGACGGGCTAGGCTACACCTTC